These T cell receptor beta chains were read from a single sample in a study of shared clonotypes between healthy human individuals. Only in-frame clones appear in the TCRdb table, and some are missing; sequencing was by immunoSEQ multiplex PCR. The sample records about 710,000 clones, approximately 73% being singletons. Sample: memory CD4+ T cells sorted from blood. Every receptor here comes from a woman in her twenties or thirties in good health. The CDR3 runs from the conserved cysteine through the conserved F or W. D genes are given only for firm matches. Not all rows give a size; the values are once, few, many and, for expanded clones, a class.

v_call,clone_size,j_call,d_call,cdr3_nt,cdr3_aa
TRBV11-2,-,TRBJ2-7,-,TGTGCCAGCAGCTTAGATACCGGGGGGCCCTACGAGCAGTACTTC,CASSLDTGGPYEQYF
TRBV2,-,TRBJ1-1,-,TGTGCCAGCAGAACGGATGGGCTTGAAGCTTTCTTT,CASRTDGLEAFF
TRBV7-2,-,TRBJ2-4,-,TGTGCCAGCAGCGTGCAGGGGACCAAAAACATTCAGTACTTC,CASSVQGTKNIQYF
TRBV10-1,-,TRBJ1-3,-,TGCGCCAGCAGTGAGTCGGGCAGATCCTCTGGAAACACCATATATTTT,CASSESGRSSGNTIYF
TRBV28,-,TRBJ1-2,-,TGTGCCAGCAGTTTATCCCAACGGAATTATGGCTACACCTTC,CASSLSQRNYGYTF
TRBV5-1,-,TRBJ2-2,-,TGCGCCAGCAGCTTTTTGGGGGCTGGCGACACCGGGGAGCTGTTTTTT,CASSFLGAGDTGELFF
TRBV19,-,TRBJ2-2,TRBD2,TGTGCCAGTAGCAACCCGGGGAGGGTCACCGGGGAGCTGTTTTTT,CASSNPGRVTGELFF
TRBV11-2,-,TRBJ2-1,-,TGTGCCAGCAGCTTTTCAAACAATGAGCAGTTCTTC,CASSFSNNEQFF
TRBV20-1,-,TRBJ2-3,-,TGCAGTGCTAGGCCAGGAGATACGCAGTATTTT,CSARPGDTQYF
TRBV30,-,TRBJ2-6,-,TGTGCCTGGAGTGGGTCTGGGGCCAACGTCCTGACTTTC,CAWSGSGANVLTF
TRBV6-1,-,TRBJ1-1,-,TGTGCCAGCGGGGGTCAGGAGAACACTGAAGCTTTCTTT,CASGGQENTEAFF
TRBV7-3,-,TRBJ2-1,-,TGTGCCAGCAGCTTATCCCAGAGCGCCTACAATGAGCAGTTCTTC,CASSLSQSAYNEQFF
TRBV5-4,-,TRBJ2-5,TRBD2,TGTGCCAGTACCGGACTAGGGGAGACCCAGTACTTC,CASTGLGETQYF
TRBV5-6,-,TRBJ1-1,-,TGTGCCAGCAGCTTTGGGGCTAAGAACACTGAAGCTTTCTTT,CASSFGAKNTEAFF
TRBV5-4,once,TRBJ2-2,TRBD1,TGTGCCAGCAGCTCGAACAGGGGCACCGGGGAGCTGTTTTTT,CASSSNRGTGELFF
TRBV28,-,TRBJ1-2,TRBD1,TGTGCCGGTTCCTTTGGGACAGGGGGCGTCTCCTATGGCTACACCTTC,CAGSFGTGGVSYGYTF
TRBV7-9,-,TRBJ2-4,TRBD2,TGTGCCAGCAGCCCCGGGACTAGCACGTTGGCAGCCAAAAACATTCAGTACTTC,CASSPGTSTLAAKNIQYF
TRBV2,many,TRBJ1-4,-,TGTGCCAGCAGTGAAATCGGCAGGGGAAATGAAAAACTGTTTTTT,CASSEIGRGNEKLFF
TRBV11-2,-,TRBJ2-5,-,TGTGCCAGCAGCTTAGTGGGCGGGACGGGGGAGACCCAGTACTTC,CASSLVGGTGETQYF
TRBV15,-,TRBJ2-3,-,TGTGCCACCAGCAGAGCCATCGCGGAAGATACGCAGTATTTT,CATSRAIAEDTQYF
TRBV21-1,few,TRBJ2-5,-,TGTGCCAGCAGCAAAACCCGCCGCACTGAAGAGACCCAGTACTTC,CASSKTRRTEETQYF
TRBV15,-,TRBJ2-1,TRBD1,TGTGCCACCAGCAGAGAACCGGGACAGGTCTCAAATGAGCAGTTCTTC,CATSREPGQVSNEQFF
TRBV30,-,TRBJ2-6,-,TGTGCCTGGGCCCCGGGGGCCAACGTCCTGACTTTC,CAWAPGANVLTF
TRBV11-1,-,TRBJ2-6,-,TGTGCCAGCAGCTTAGTGGTGATCGGTGGGGCCAACGTCCTGACTTTC,CASSLVVIGGANVLTF
TRBV28,-,TRBJ2-1,-,TGTGCCAGCAGTTGGGCCGGACTACGACAAAATGAGCAGTTCTTC,CASSWAGLRQNEQFF
TRBV18,many,TRBJ1-4,-,TGTGCCAGCTCACCCGACGGCCTTAGTAATGAAAAACTGTTTTTT,CASSPDGLSNEKLFF
TRBV28,-,TRBJ2-3,-,TGTGCCAGCAACCCGCCCACAGATACGCAGTATTTT,CASNPPTDTQYF
TRBV19,-,TRBJ2-5,-,TGTGCCAGTAGTTCCCCCCGAGGGGCCGGGACCCAGTACTTC,CASSSPRGAGTQYF
TRBV25-1,-,TRBJ2-1,-,TGTGCCAGCAGGACCGGGACCAGACGACAGTTCTTC,CASRTGTRRQFF
TRBV6-1,few,TRBJ2-6,-,TGTGCCAGCAGTGTAGGGGTCTCTGGGGCCAACGTCCTGACTTTC,CASSVGVSGANVLTF
TRBV6-1,few,TRBJ1-2,TRBD1,TGTGCCAGCAGTGAGGATGGGACAGGCGCCTATGGCTACACCTTC,CASSEDGTGAYGYTF
TRBV6-5,-,TRBJ2-7,TRBD2,TGTGCCAGCAGACCCACCGGGCGGGGGGCGAAGTACTTC,CASRPTGRGAKYF
TRBV15,-,TRBJ1-4,TRBD1,TGTGCCACCAGCAGAGATCGGACAGGGGTAGAAAAACTGTTTTTT,CATSRDRTGVEKLFF
TRBV2,once,TRBJ2-6,-,TGTGCCAGCAGTGGTGGACGGACCTCTGGGGCCAACGTCCTGACTTTC,CASSGGRTSGANVLTF
TRBV6-5,-,TRBJ2-3,TRBD1,TGTGCCAGCAGAACGACAGGGGGGAGCACAGATACGCAGTATTTT,CASRTTGGSTDTQYF
TRBV9,once,TRBJ1-1,-,TGTGCCAGCAGCGCCAGTCGATCCGCCGGGGGTCTAATGAACACTGAAGCTTTCTTT,CASSASRSAGGLMNTEAFF
TRBV11-2,once,TRBJ2-3,-,TGTGCCAGCAGCTTAGCAAGGGACGGAGACACAGATACGCAGTATTTT,CASSLARDGDTDTQYF
TRBV11-1,-,TRBJ2-1,TRBD2,TGTGCCAGCAGTACCGGGACTAGCCCCTACAATGAGCAGTTCTTC,CASSTGTSPYNEQFF
TRBV7-3,-,TRBJ1-2,TRBD1,TGTGCCAGCAGCGCATCCGGGACAGATAACTATGGCTACACCTTC,CASSASGTDNYGYTF
TRBV28,-,TRBJ2-5,-,TGTGCCAGCAGTCGATGGACCATTGGGGGGGAGACCCAGTACTTC,CASSRWTIGGETQYF
TRBV4-1,few,TRBJ2-1,TRBD2,TGCGCCAGCAGCCAACTAGCGGGGGGAAATGAGCAGTTCTTC,CASSQLAGGNEQFF
TRBV18,-,TRBJ1-4,-,TGTGCCAGCTCACCGGACGGAACTAATGAAAAACTGTTTTTT,CASSPDGTNEKLFF
TRBV7-9,-,TRBJ2-2,-,TGTGCCAGCAGCTCTTCTGACACCGGGGAGCTGTTTTTT,CASSSSDTGELFF
TRBV7-9,-,TRBJ1-1,-,TGTGCCAGCAGCTTTTTCGCCAGGGCTGAAGCTTTCTTT,CASSFFARAEAFF
TRBV18,-,TRBJ1-4,TRBD1,TGTGCCAGCTCACAAAGACAGGGAGAAAAACTGTTTTTT,CASSQRQGEKLFF
TRBV5-1,-,TRBJ1-4,-,TGCGCCAGCAGCCCTCGAGAACTCGGGAGCGGGGAAAAACTGTTTTTT,CASSPRELGSGEKLFF
TRBV5-1,-,TRBJ2-6,TRBD2,TGCGCCAGCAGCTGGACTAGCGGGAGTAACACTGGGGCCAACGTCCTGACTTTC,CASSWTSGSNTGANVLTF
TRBV2,few,TRBJ1-2,-,TGTGCCAGCAGTGCAAGTTTGGCTGGCTACACCTTC,CASSASLAGYTF
TRBV6-5,-,TRBJ1-4,-,TGTGCCAGCTTGGGAGATAATGAAAAACTGTTTTTT,CASLGDNEKLFF
TRBV30,once,TRBJ1-1,-,TGTGCCTGGAACGGCCAGGTAAACACTGAAGCTTTCTTT,CAWNGQVNTEAFF
TRBV30,-,TRBJ2-7,TRBD2,TGTGCCTGGAGACAAAAGGGACTAGCGGGAGGAGGCGAGCAGTACTTC,CAWRQKGLAGGGEQYF
TRBV28,-,TRBJ1-1,-,TGTGCCAGCAGGGACGGAGGCACCGGGGCCACTGAAGCTTTCTTT,CASRDGGTGATEAFF
TRBV2,-,TRBJ1-4,-,TGTGCCAGCAGGCTCCCGGGCCGCAATGAAAAACTGTTTTTT,CASRLPGRNEKLFF
TRBV7-9,-,TRBJ2-5,-,TGTGCCAGCCACCTTACTGGGGCGGGGTCGCAAGAGACCCAGTACTTC,CASHLTGAGSQETQYF